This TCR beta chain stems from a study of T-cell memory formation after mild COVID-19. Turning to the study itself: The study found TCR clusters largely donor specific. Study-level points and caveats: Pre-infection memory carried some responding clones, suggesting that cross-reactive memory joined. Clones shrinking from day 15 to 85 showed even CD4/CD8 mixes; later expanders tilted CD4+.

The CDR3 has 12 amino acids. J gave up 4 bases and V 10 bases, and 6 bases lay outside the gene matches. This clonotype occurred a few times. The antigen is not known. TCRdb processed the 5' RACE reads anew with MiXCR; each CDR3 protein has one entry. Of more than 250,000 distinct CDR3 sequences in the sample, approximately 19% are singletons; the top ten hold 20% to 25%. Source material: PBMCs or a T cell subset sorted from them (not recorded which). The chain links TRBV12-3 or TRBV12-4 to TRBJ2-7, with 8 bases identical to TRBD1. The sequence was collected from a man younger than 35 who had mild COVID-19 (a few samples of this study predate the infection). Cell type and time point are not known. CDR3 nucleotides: TGTGCCATCGGGACAGGAGAGTACGAGCAGTACTTC. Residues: CAIGTGEYEQYF.